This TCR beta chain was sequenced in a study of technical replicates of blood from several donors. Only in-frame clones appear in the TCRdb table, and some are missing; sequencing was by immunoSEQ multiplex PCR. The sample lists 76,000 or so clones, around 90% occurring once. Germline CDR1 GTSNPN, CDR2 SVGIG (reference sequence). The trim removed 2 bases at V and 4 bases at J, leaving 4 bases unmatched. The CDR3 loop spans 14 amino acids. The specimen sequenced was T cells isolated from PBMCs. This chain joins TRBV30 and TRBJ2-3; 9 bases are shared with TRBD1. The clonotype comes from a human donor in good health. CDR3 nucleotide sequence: TGTGCCTGGAGTACAGGGGGCGAGTCAGATACGCAGTATTTT. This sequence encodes CAWSTGGESDTQYF.